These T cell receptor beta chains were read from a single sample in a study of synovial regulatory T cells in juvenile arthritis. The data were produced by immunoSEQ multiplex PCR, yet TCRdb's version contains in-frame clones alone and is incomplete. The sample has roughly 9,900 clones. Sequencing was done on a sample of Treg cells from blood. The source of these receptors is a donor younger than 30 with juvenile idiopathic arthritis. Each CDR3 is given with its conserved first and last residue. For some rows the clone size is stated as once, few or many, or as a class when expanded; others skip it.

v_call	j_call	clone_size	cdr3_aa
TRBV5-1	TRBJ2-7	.	CASSPGGTSGRLGAYEQYF
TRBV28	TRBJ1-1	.	CASSQVPGWRAFF
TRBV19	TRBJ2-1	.	CASSTRTSGNEQFF
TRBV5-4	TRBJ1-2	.	CASSLGSGRSQGYTF
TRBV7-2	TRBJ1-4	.	CASSQNRGQYEKLFF
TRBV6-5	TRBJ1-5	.	CASSFGGVWHF
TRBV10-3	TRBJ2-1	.	CATKSRGHEQFF
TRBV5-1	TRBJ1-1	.	CASSLGGHWNTEAFF
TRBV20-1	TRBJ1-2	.	CSARLDYGYTF
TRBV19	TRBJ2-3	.	CASSRDRQVKDTQYF
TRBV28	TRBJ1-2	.	CASSLGQKIYGYTF
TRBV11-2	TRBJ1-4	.	CASSLGRIAYNEKLFF
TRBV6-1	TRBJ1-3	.	CALMSGNTIYF
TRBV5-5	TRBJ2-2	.	CASSRQGAHTGELFF
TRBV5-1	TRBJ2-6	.	CASSLGTGSSGANVLTF
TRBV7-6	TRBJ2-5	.	CASSLSRKETQYF
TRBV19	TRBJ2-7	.	CASSIRTASYEQYF
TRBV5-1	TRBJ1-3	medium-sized	CASSLAGSGNTIYF
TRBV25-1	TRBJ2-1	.	CASSGWTVSSYNEQFF
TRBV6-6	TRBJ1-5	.	CASSYSTRGREPQHF
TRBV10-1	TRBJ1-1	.	CASRGDRNTEAFF
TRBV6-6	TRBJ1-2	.	CASSPTGDYGYTF
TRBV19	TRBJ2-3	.	CASSMLNKGGFYSTDTQYF
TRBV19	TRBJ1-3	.	CASSIGTGIGNTIYF
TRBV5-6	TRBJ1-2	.	CASSPSSFYGYTF
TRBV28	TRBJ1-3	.	CASGTAGFSSGNTIYF
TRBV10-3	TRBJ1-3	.	CAIRIDISSGNTIYF
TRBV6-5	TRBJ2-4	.	CASSYSPGRNIQYF
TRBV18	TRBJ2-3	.	CASSTGITDTQYF
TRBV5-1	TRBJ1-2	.	CASSLEGTAYGYTF
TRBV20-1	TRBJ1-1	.	CSARRVGLAFF
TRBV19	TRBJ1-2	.	CASSINPTVGHGYTF
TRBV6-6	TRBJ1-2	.	CASTTGGAGYTF
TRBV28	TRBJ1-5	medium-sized	CASSLKGQSQHF
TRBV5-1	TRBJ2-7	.	CASSLGDSTEQYF
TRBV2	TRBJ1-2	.	CASTDGQTYGYTF
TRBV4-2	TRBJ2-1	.	CASSQVIPSGISYNEQFF
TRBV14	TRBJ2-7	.	CASSPLAGGSHEQYF
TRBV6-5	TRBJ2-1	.	CASRGSSYNEQFF
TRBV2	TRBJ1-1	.	CASSKDRGRWNTEAFF
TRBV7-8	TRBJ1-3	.	CASTRGGLATNTIYF
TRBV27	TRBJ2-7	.	CASRTGTGPYEQYF
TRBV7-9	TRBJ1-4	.	CASSLRGLGEKLFF
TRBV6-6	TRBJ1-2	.	CASSQRGKNYGYTF
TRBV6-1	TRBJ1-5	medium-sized	CASSETLSAASPQHF